The 24 T cell receptor beta chains given below trace back to one sample, sequenced in a study of breast tumors, draining lymph nodes, adjacent tissues. TCRdb re-derived calls from the multiplex PCR reads in MiXCR, one entry per CDR3 protein. The sample yields about 130,000 distinct CDR3 sequences, around 20% seen once. Samples came from axillary lymph nodes draining the breast cancer. Source material: axillary lymph node tissue. Source of these receptors: a female donor with breast cancer. Some clones in this sample may be carry-over from other donors' samples.

This clonotype appeared a few times. The rearrangement uses TRBV6-5 and TRBJ1-2; D uncertain. Trimming took 2 bases from V and 4 from J, leaving 11 bases between them. CDR3 length: 14 residues. CDR1 is MNHEY and CDR2 is SVGAGI in the germline V gene. The CDR3 spells CASSYGTPIYGYTF. CDR3 in DNA: TGTGCCAGCAGTTACGGAACACCAATCTATGGCTACACCTTC.

Ten or more counts support this clonotype. The rearrangement links TRBV6-5 to TRBJ1-6; D is undetermined. Germline V gene sequence: CDR1 MNHEY, CDR2 SVGAGI. With 6 bases removed from V and 13 bases from J, the gap between germline ends came to 25 bases. The CDR3 has 16 amino acids. CDR3 region: CASSLAGAPIIHPLHF. The CDR3, as DNA: TGTGCCAGCAGCCTTGCCGGAGCTCCTATAATTCACCCCCTCCACTTT.

This clonotype has ten or more counts. The J gene is TRBJ2-3, the V gene TRBV7-3, with TRBD1 as a possible D gene (6 bases). The germline CDR1 and CDR2 sequences are SGHTA and FQGTGA. The CDR3 contains 14 residues. V gave up 4 bases and J gave up 4 bases, with 12 bases separating them. Here the CDR3 reads CASSSTGSADTQYF. The DNA for the CDR3 is TGTGCCAGCAGCTCTACAGGGTCTGCAGATACGCAGTATTTT.

This clonotype was detected ten times or more. The chain joins TRBV6-6 to TRBJ2-1; D is unclear. Trimming cost V 2 bases and J 8 bases, with 7 bases left between them. Germline CDR1 MNHNY, CDR2 SVGAGI (reference sequence). The CDR3 totals 12 residues. CDR3 coding DNA: TGTGCCAGCAGTTACGGGTCGGATGAGCAGTTCTTC. Translating gives CASSYGSDEQFF.

This clonotype was recorded many times. V usage is TRBV7-9 and J usage is TRBJ2-7; no reliable D call. In germline, CDR1 is SEHNR, CDR2 FQNEAQ (reference sequence). Trimming stripped 3 bases from V and 1 base from J, with 7 bases between. The CDR3 contains 13 residues. The DNA for the CDR3 is TGTGCCAGCAGCTTGGATGAGTCCTACGAGCAGTACTTC. Translation: CASSLDESYEQYF.

Details on this clonotype: A much bigger clone sits one base away, suggesting this may be a read error. The chain carries TRBV28 and TRBJ2-5, with D possibly being TRBD2 (5 bases). This CDR3 comprises 11 residues. Trimming cost V 7 bases and J 7 bases, with 10 bases left between them. Germline CDR1 MDHEN, CDR2 SYDVKM. CDR3 DNA: TGTGCCAGCACAGCAGGAGGGACCCAGTACTTC. It yields the protein CASTAGGTQYF.

The table lists this clonotype with many counts. This rearrangement joins TRBV9 to TRBJ2-1; D is perhaps TRBD2 (6 bases). Trimming took off 4 bases at V and 10 bases at J, with 27 bases between the two ends. The CDR3 is 17 residues long. Germline V gene lookup returns CDR1 SGDLS and CDR2 YYNGEE. CDR3 coding DNA: TGTGCCAGCAGCCCCGGGAGTAGTCCACTTAGATCAAACGAGCAGTTCTTC. This encodes CASSPGSSPLRSNEQFF.

This clonotype was seen repeatedly, ten times or more. This sequence joins TRBV7-2 and TRBJ1-2; no definite D call. V was shortened by 3 bases and J by 10 bases, with 12 bases between the two germline ends. The CDR3 is made up of 12 amino acids. CDR1 and CDR2 (germline): SGHTA, FQGNSA. Here the CDR3 reads CASSFEGFAYTF. The CDR3, as DNA: TGTGCCAGCAGCTTTGAAGGGTTTGCCTACACCTTC.

This clonotype was seen repeatedly, ten times or more. The chain combines TRBV9 with TRBJ2-5; D could derive from TRBD1 or TRBD2 (5 bases each). CDR1 SGDLS and CDR2 YYNGEE come from the germline V gene. CDR3 length: 15 residues. The V gene lost 4 bases and the J gene lost 1 base, with 14 bases spanning the gap. CDR3 in amino acids: CASSKFSGPQETQYF. The CDR3 DNA reads TGTGCCAGCAGCAAATTCTCGGGGCCCCAAGAGACCCAGTACTTC.

In the case of this clonotype: A clone one base away is much larger, so this may be a read error. Since no conserved phenylalanine or tryptophan closes the CDR3, a read error is the likely cause. V is TRBV5-4 and J is TRBJ2-1; TRBD2 might be the D (6 bases). The CDR3 spans 18 residues. V dropped 0 bases and J dropped 0 bases, with 16 bases sitting between them. The germline V gene encodes CDR1 SGHNT and CDR2 YYREEE (reference sequence). This CDR3 reads CASSLGGGSGGSYNEQFL. As DNA, the CDR3 is TGTGCCAGCAGCTTGGGGGGTGGTAGCGGAGGCTCCTACAATGAGCAGTTCCTC.

This clonotype was seen only a few times. A much larger clone lies a single base off, so this may be a read error. This chain joins TRBV2 and TRBJ2-1, with TRBD2 matching 10 bases. This CDR3 region has 18 residues. Germline V gene sequence: CDR1 SNHLY, CDR2 FYNNEI. V lost 4 bases and J lost 5; bases outside the gene matches: 14. CDR3 sequence (DNA): TGTGCCAGCAGTGGGGGTCTAGCGGGAGAGGACGGAAACAATGAGCAGTTCTTC. It yields the protein CASSGGLAGEDGNNEQFF. Using reference TRBV2 and TRBJ2-1 for the parts outside the CDR3, the full variable domain is EPEVTQTPSHQVTQMGQEVILRCVPISNHLYFYWYRQILGQKVEFLVSFYNNEISEKSEIFDDQFSVERPDGSNFTLKIRSTKLEDSAMYFCASSGGLAGEDGNNEQFFGPGTRLTVL.

This clonotype was observed many times. The V and J genes are TRBV20-1 and TRBJ2-7, with TRBD2 matching 14 bases. Germline V gene data show CDR1 as DFQATT and CDR2 as SNEGSKA (reference sequence). The V and J ends lost 2 bases and 6 bases, in that order; junction bases with no gene match: 9. The CDR3 has 16 residues. The CDR3 sequence is CSARTPGTSGSREQYF. The CDR3 bases are TGCAGTGCTAGAACCCCCGGGACTAGCGGGAGTCGCGAGCAGTACTTC.

This clonotype was seen at least ten times. V usage is TRBV15 and J usage is TRBJ2-7, with 7 nucleotides matching TRBD1. The V segment lost 0 bases and the J segment 1 base; nucleotides outside the gene matches: 6. The CDR3 has 16 residues. Per the germline V gene, CDR1 is LNHNV and CDR2 is YYDKDF (reference sequence). The CDR3 loop is CATSRDRGGPSYEQYF. CDR3 sequence (DNA): TGTGCCACCAGCAGAGATCGAGGGGGCCCATCCTACGAGCAGTACTTC.

This clonotype occurred many times. V and J are TRBV5-1 and TRBJ2-5; D tentatively reads TRBD1 or TRBD2 (6 bases each). The CDR3 extends over 14 amino acids. The ends were cut back, 2 bases at V and 6 bases at J, with 14 bases in the middle. CDR1 SGHRS and CDR2 YFSETQ come from the germline V gene. The CDR3 loop reads CASSLDEGGKTQYF. CDR3 nucleotides: TGCGCCAGCAGCTTAGATGAGGGGGGAAAGACCCAGTACTTC.

This clonotype was seen repeatedly, ten times or more. V is TRBV10-3 and J is TRBJ2-3; 8 nucleotides align to TRBD1. Losses at the gene ends were 2 bases for V and 2 bases for J; bases not matched to a gene: 3. Looked up from germline, CDR1 is ENHRY and CDR2 is SYGVKD. The CDR3 totals 15 residues. The CDR3 sequence: CAISETGGATDTQYF. Written as DNA, the CDR3 is TGTGCCATCAGTGAGACAGGGGGTGCCACAGATACGCAGTATTTT.

This clonotype was found many times. The chain couples TRBV20-1 to TRBJ2-7; TRBD2 agrees at 9 bases. Germline trimming cut 1 base from V and 0 bases from J; bases unmatched to any gene: 7. The CDR3 spans 16 residues. Germline V gene lookup returns CDR1 DFQATT and CDR2 SNEGSKA (reference sequence). CDR3 in amino acids: CSARGDSGSVSYEQYF. CDR3 DNA: TGCAGTGCTAGAGGTGATAGCGGGAGTGTCTCCTACGAGCAGTACTTC.

This clonotype has at least ten counts. The gene calls are TRBV27 and TRBJ2-1; the match to TRBD2 covers 7 bases. This CDR3 is built from 16 residues. Germline V lookup: CDR1 MNHEY, CDR2 SMNVEV (reference sequence). After removal of 6 bases from V and 3 bases from J, the junction contained 11 bases not matched to a gene. The DNA for the CDR3 is TGTGCCAGCAGCCCTCTGGCGGGAGATTTCTACAATGAGCAGTTCTTC. The encoded protein is CASSPLAGDFYNEQFF.

As for this clonotype: A much larger clone lies one base from this, so it may be a read error. The chain carries TRBV4-1 and TRBJ2-5, with D possibly being TRBD2 (7 bases). The CDR3 sequence is 17 residues long. Between the trimmed V and J ends, which lost 1 base and 5 bases, there was a span of 20 bases. From germline, CDR1 is MGHRA and CDR2 YSYEKL. The CDR3 DNA is TGCGCCAGCAGCCAAGTCGGACGGGGGGCCGCCGTTGAGACCCAGTACTTC. Translated, it gives CASSQVGRGAAVETQYF.

This clonotype came up many times. The CDR3 sequence: CASCKQDRNEQFF. In DNA, the CDR3 is TGTGCCAGTTGTAAGCAGGACAGGAATGAGCAGTTCTTC. J is TRBJ2-1 and V is TRBV19, with 7 nucleotides matching TRBD1. Germline V gene lookup returns CDR1 LNHDA and CDR2 SQIVND (reference sequence). With 8 bases clipped from V and 7 bases from J, the junction kept 8 bases outside the gene matches. The CDR3 runs 13 residues.

This clonotype was observed at least ten times. V gene TRBV20-1 combines with J gene TRBJ2-1, with 9 bases fitting TRBD2. CDR3 length equals 14 residues. Germline lookup yields CDR1 DFQATT and CDR2 SNEGSKA (reference sequence). Trimming took 3 bases from V and 9 from J; bases not matched to a gene: 9. The CDR3 protein is CSASNGGRGTEQFF. The CDR3 nucleotides are TGCAGTGCTAGTAACGGCGGGAGGGGGACTGAGCAGTTCTTC.

This clonotype has a count of ten or more. The rearrangement joins TRBV29-1 to TRBJ2-1; tentative D call: TRBD2 (5 bases). The length of the CDR3 is 13 residues. The germline V gene encodes CDR1 SQVTM and CDR2 ANQGSEA. V lost 2 bases and J lost 5, with 10 bases in between. In DNA form, the CDR3 reads TGCAGCGTTGAAATGAGGGCACACAATGAGCAGTTCTTC. Translation: CSVEMRAHNEQFF.

The table lists this clonotype with many counts. The chain employs TRBV20-1 and TRBJ2-1; 12 bases align to TRBD2. The CDR3 is made up of 19 amino acids. Germline V gives CDR1 DFQATT, CDR2 SNEGSKA (reference sequence). Trimming cost V 0 bases and J 1 base; bases outside gene matches: 10. DNA of the CDR3: TGCAGTGCTAGAGACCCTAGCGGGAGGGCCCGAAAGTCCTACAATGAGCAGTTCTTC. Protein: CSARDPSGRARKSYNEQFF.

With regard to this clonotype: Being one base from a much bigger clone, this may be a read error. The chain links TRBV3-1 to TRBJ1-2, with unresolved D. From germline, CDR1 is LGHDT and CDR2 YNNKEL (reference sequence). There are 14 residues in the CDR3. The CDR3: CASSPVGEAYDYTF. Here the CDR3 DNA reads TGTGCCAGCAGCCCAGTTGGTGAGGCCTATGACTACACCTTC.

This sequence joins TRBV28 and TRBJ2-7; D is perhaps TRBD2 (7 bases). This CDR3 is 14 amino acids long. Germline CDR1 and CDR2: MDHEN and SYDVKM. V lost 5 bases, J lost 5 bases, and 16 bases lay in between. CDR3 sequence (DNA): TGTGCCAGCAGTATTCTCGGGGGGCTCCACGAGCAGTACTTC. As protein: CASSILGGLHEQYF.